This passage covers 26 T cell receptor beta chains from one sample sequenced in a study of blood T cell repertoires in COVID-19 (dated by TCRdb to about 2020). Libraries were constructed by the immunoSEQ multiplex PCR assay. As stored in TCRdb, this immuneACCESS dataset retains in-frame rearrangements with V and J assigned. A fraction of the clones does not appear; measured against another copy, unresolved V genes explain less than half of the discrepancy, and the remainder lacks a known reason. This sample gives 200,000 or so clones in total; over 80% of them show up just once. Of the sample, more than 3% falls within the top ten clones. Source material: PBMCs or T cells enriched from blood (not recorded which). The receptors originated from a woman younger than 45 who had been exposed to COVID-19.

The chain carries TRBV30 and TRBJ2-5; D is possibly TRBD2 (7 bases). This CDR3 spans 17 amino acids. Germline CDR1 reads GTSNPN; CDR2 reads SVGIG (reference sequence). V lost 0 bases and J 0 bases, leaving 17 bases between the germline ends. CDR3 amino acids: CAWSVPPRGAYQETQYF. The DNA of the CDR3 is TGTGCCTGGAGTGTACCCCCCCGGGGGGCCTACCAAGAGACCCAGTACTTC.

This clone was picked up one time. The CDR3 sequence: CASRFKRDTQYF. The CDR3 nucleotides read TGTGCCAGCAGATTCAAGCGGGATACGCAGTATTTT. The V gene is TRBV12-3 or TRBV12-4, the J gene TRBJ2-3; tentatively, D is TRBD2 (5 bases). Trimming removed 6 bases from V and 6 bases from J, with 10 bases in between. The CDR3 contains 12 residues.

The chain combines TRBV5-4 with TRBJ1-6, with 7 bases identical to TRBD1. V lost 0 bases to trimming and J lost 6 bases; unmatched junction nucleotides: 6. CDR1 is SGHNT, CDR2 YYREEE, per germline (reference sequence). CDR3 size: 16 residues. CDR3 region: CASSLDRGSFNSPLHF. CDR3 DNA sequence: TGTGCCAGCAGCTTGGACAGGGGAAGCTTTAATTCACCCCTCCACTTT.

The chain links TRBV5-1 to TRBJ2-1; 10 bases match TRBD1. Germline-derived CDR1 and CDR2 are SGHRS and YFSETQ. There are 16 residues in the CDR3. V shed 4 bases and J 3 bases; nucleotides not matched to a gene: 7. CDR3 residues: CASSPVGQGIYNEQFF. The DNA of the CDR3 is TGCGCCAGCAGCCCGGTGGGACAGGGGATCTACAATGAGCAGTTCTTC. Looking up the rest from reference TRBV5-1 and TRBJ2-1 gives the full variable domain: KAGVTQTPRYLIKTRGQQVTLSCSPISGHRSVSWYQQTPGQGLQFLFEYFSETQRNKGNFPGRFSGRQFSNSRSEMNVSTLELGDSALYLCASSPVGQGIYNEQFFGPGTRLTVL.

This clone was recorded once. The rearrangement uses TRBV18 and TRBJ2-1, with 10 bases that match TRBD1. Germline loops: CDR1 KGHSH, CDR2 LQKENI. CDR3 length: 19 residues. Trimming cost V 2 bases and J 3 bases; bases outside gene matches: 13. CDR3 region: CASSPFATGGAINYNEQFF. In DNA form, the CDR3 reads TGTGCCAGCTCACCATTCGCGACAGGGGGCGCAATTAACTACAATGAGCAGTTCTTC.

The chain joins TRBV5-1 to TRBJ2-3; 8 bases align to TRBD2. The trim removed 5 bases at V and 9 bases at J, leaving 11 bases unmatched. Germline lookup yields CDR1 SGHRS and CDR2 YFSETQ. The CDR3 is 14 residues long. The CDR3 reads CASSRTSGRGTQYF. The CDR3 DNA reads as TGCGCCAGCAGTCGAACTAGCGGCAGAGGGACGCAGTATTTT.

The gene calls are TRBV5-1 and TRBJ1-1, with D possibly TRBD1 on 6 matching bases. Germline V gene sequence: CDR1 SGHRS, CDR2 YFSETQ. CDR3 length: 15 amino acids. V was shortened by 0 bases and J by 3 bases, with 12 bases between the two germline ends. Here the CDR3 DNA reads TGCGCCAGCAGCTTGGTGGAACCAGGGGACACTGAAGCTTTCTTT. This encodes CASSLVEPGDTEAFF. The whole variable domain, remainder taken from reference TRBV5-1 and TRBJ1-1, is KAGVTQTPRYLIKTRGQQVTLSCSPISGHRSVSWYQQTPGQGLQFLFEYFSETQRNKGNFPGRFSGRQFSNSRSEMNVSTLELGDSALYLCASSLVEPGDTEAFFGQGTRLTVV.

J is TRBJ2-3 and V is TRBV7-3; tentative D call: TRBD2 (6 bases). The V gene lost 2 bases and the J gene lost 5 bases, with 17 bases spanning the gap. This CDR3 has 16 amino acids. Germline V gene sequence: CDR1 SGHTA, CDR2 FQGTGA. The CDR3 protein is CASSLSVAEGEDTQYF. In DNA form, the CDR3 reads TGTGCCAGCAGCTTATCGGTAGCGGAAGGGGAAGATACGCAGTATTTT.

The chain uses TRBV30 and TRBJ2-3; 7 bases agree with TRBD2. The germline CDR1 and CDR2 sequences are GTSNPN and SVGIG (reference sequence). V lost 1 base, J lost 2 bases, and 3 bases stayed unmatched. CDR3 length equals 14 residues. Here the CDR3 reads CAWSDGTTTDTQYF. In nucleotides, the CDR3 is TGTGCCTGGAGTGACGGGACTACCACAGATACGCAGTATTTT. Filled out from reference TRBV30 and TRBJ2-3, the complete variable domain reads SQTIHQWPATLVQPVGSPLSLECTVEGTSNPNLYWYRQAAGRGLQLLFYSVGIGQISSEVPQNLSASRPQDRQFILSSKKLLLSDSGFYLCAWSDGTTTDTQYFGPGTRLTVL.

The CDR3: CASSNPPLETSGRGGFGGQFF. The DNA of the CDR3 is TGTGCCAGCAGCAACCCCCCGCTGGAGACTAGCGGGAGAGGGGGCTTCGGGGGGCAGTTCTTC. V gene TRBV7-3 combines with J gene TRBJ2-1; 12 bases match TRBD2. V shed 5 bases, J shed 12 bases, and the junction held 29 bases outside the gene matches. The germline V gene encodes CDR1 SGHTA and CDR2 FQGTGA. The CDR3 extends over 21 amino acids. The full variable domain, its missing parts supplied by reference TRBV7-3 and TRBJ2-1, is GAGVSQTPSNKVTEKGKYVELRCDPISGHTALYWYRQSLGQGPEFLIYFQGTGAADDSGLPNDRFFAVRPEGSVSTLKIQRTERGDSAVYLCASSNPPLETSGRGGFGGQFFGPGTRLTVL.

The chain recombines TRBV5-4 with TRBJ1-5; a possible D gene is TRBD1 (5 bases). Germline V CDR1 and CDR2: SGHNT, YYREEE (reference sequence). This CDR3 is built from 15 residues. The V end lost 0 bases, the J end lost 3 bases, and 10 bases lay between the germline ends. As DNA, the CDR3 is TGTGCCAGCAGCTTGGGAGCAGGGCCCAATCAGCCCCAGCATTTT. This encodes CASSLGAGPNQPQHF. Full variable domain (missing parts from reference TRBV5-4 and TRBJ1-5): ETGVTQSPTHLIKTRGQQVTLRCSSQSGHNTVSWYQQALGQGPQFIFQYYREEENGRGNFPPRFSGLQFPNYSSELNVNALELDDSALYLCASSLGAGPNQPQHFGDGTRLSIL.

This clone occurred once. The chain uses TRBV28 and TRBJ2-2; D perhaps matches TRBD1 (7 bases). V lost 5 bases, J lost 4 bases, and 17 bases lay in between. The CDR3 is 16 residues long. CDR1 is MDHEN and CDR2 is SYDVKM in the germline V gene. In DNA, the CDR3 is TGTGCCAGCAGTCCTTGGGGCAGGGGGGCCACCGGGGAGCTGTTTTTT. Translated: CASSPWGRGATGELFF.

The chain combines TRBV30 with TRBJ1-1, with D tentatively TRBD1 (6 bases). CDR3 size: 14 residues. V was cut by 3 bases and J by 1 base, with 12 bases left in between. Germline CDR1 reads GTSNPN; CDR2 reads SVGIG (reference sequence). The CDR3 nucleotides read TGTGCCTGGAGCGAACTCAGGGGGAACACTGAAGCTTTCTTT. Its translation: CAWSELRGNTEAFF.

The V call is TRBV7-2, the J call TRBJ2-1; maybe TRBD2 (6 bases). Deletions cut 5 bases from V and 4 bases from J, with 15 bases between. The CDR3 spans 15 residues. Germline V lookup: CDR1 SGHTA, CDR2 FQGNSA. In DNA, the CDR3 is TGTGCCAGCAGCCGTGATTCGGGACTTTACAATGAGCAGTTCTTC. It translates to CASSRDSGLYNEQFF.

CDR3 in DNA: TGCGCCAGCAGTAATACCCGGGACACCTACAATGAGCAGTTCTTC. Amino acid sequence: CASSNTRDTYNEQFF. The J gene is TRBJ2-1, the V gene TRBV5-1; D perhaps matches TRBD1 (6 bases). CDR1 and CDR2 (germline): SGHRS, YFSETQ. Trimming removed 5 bases from V and 2 bases from J, with 14 bases in between. The CDR3 is 15 residues long.

The chain uses TRBV7-2 and TRBJ1-5; no reliable D call. Germline V gene sequence: CDR1 SGHTA, CDR2 FQGNSA. This CDR3 comprises 17 residues. Trimming stripped 2 bases from V and 4 bases from J, with 18 bases between. This chain's CDR3 is CASSLSSDKTNNQPQHF. DNA for the CDR3: TGTGCCAGCAGCTTAAGCTCGGATAAGACAAATAATCAGCCCCAGCATTTT.

This clone was detected only once. The gene calls are TRBV3-1 (or the pseudogene TRBV3-2) and TRBJ1-6, with 7 bases matching TRBD1. The CDR3 consists of 14 residues. V dropped 8 bases and J dropped 7; count of bases not matched to a gene: 8. Germline loops: CDR1 LGHDT, CDR2 YNNKEL (reference sequence). The CDR3 reads CASQQGKGNSPLHF. The CDR3 DNA reads as TGTGCCAGCCAACAGGGGAAAGGGAATTCACCCCTCCACTTT.

This clone was observed many times. The V call is TRBV27, the J call TRBJ1-6, with 8 bases that match TRBD1. V trimming: 6 bases; J trimming: 9 bases; junction bases outside the gene matches: 7. The germline CDR1 and CDR2 sequences are MNHEY and SMNVEV (reference sequence). This CDR3 comprises 14 residues. This CDR3 is CASRTQGEVSPLHF. In DNA, the CDR3 is TGTGCCAGCAGGACACAGGGGGAGGTTTCACCCCTCCACTTT.

The chain carries TRBV19 and TRBJ1-2; D is unclear. V lost 0 bases, J lost 4 bases, and 6 bases lay in between. The CDR3 loop spans 13 amino acids. Per germline, CDR1 LNHDA and CDR2 SQIVND (reference sequence). DNA of the CDR3: TGTGCCAGTAGTATAGAGGGGAGCTATGGCTACACCTTC. Protein sequence: CASSIEGSYGYTF.

The chain carries TRBV10-3 and TRBJ1-3; no definite D call. This CDR3 comprises 14 residues. The V gene lost 3 bases and the J gene lost 1 base, with 7 bases spanning the gap. CDR1 is ENHRY and CDR2 is SYGVKD in the germline V gene. The CDR3 here is CAISDPGSGNTIYF. The CDR3 DNA reads TGTGCCATCAGTGATCCGGGATCTGGAAACACCATATATTTT.

This clone was recorded once. The rearrangement links TRBV30 to TRBJ2-7, with TRBD2 matching over 8 bases. The CDR3 loop spans 14 amino acids. CDR1 is GTSNPN and CDR2 is SVGIG in the germline V gene (reference sequence). V lost 1 base and J lost 6; bases outside the gene matches: 8. The CDR3 protein is CAWSGGGLVPEQYF. DNA for the CDR3: TGTGCCTGGAGTGGTGGGGGACTAGTGCCCGAGCAGTACTTC.

The CDR3, as DNA: TGTGCCAGCAGATCGATTGGGGCTGGCTACACCTTC. Its translation is CASRSIGAGYTF. The chain joins TRBV28 to TRBJ1-2, with D possibly TRBD1 on 5 matching bases. The CDR3 length is 12 residues. CDR1 and CDR2 from the germline V gene are MDHEN and SYDVKM. Trimming stripped 6 bases from V and 7 bases from J, with 12 bases between.

The chain has TRBV6-5 and TRBJ1-3, with D possibly being TRBD1 (5 bases). The CDR3 is 15 amino acids. Germline V CDR1 and CDR2: MNHEY, SVGAGI. Trimming stripped 4 bases from V and 9 bases from J, with 19 bases between. This chain's CDR3 is CASSSRGTEIGTIYF. In nucleotides, the CDR3 is TGTGCCAGCAGTTCAAGGGGCACGGAGATAGGCACCATATATTTT.

This chain joins TRBV28 and TRBJ1-6; D remains unclear. The CDR3 contains 14 residues. The germline CDR1 and CDR2 sequences are MDHEN and SYDVKM. Trimming took off 5 bases at V and 9 bases at J, with 14 bases between the two ends. DNA of the CDR3: TGTGCCAGCAGTAGATCGTCAGATCGTTCACCCCTCCACTTT. Amino acids: CASSRSSDRSPLHF.

This clone appeared a single time. V is TRBV5-1 and J is TRBJ2-7; 7 bases are shared with TRBD2. The CDR3 contains 16 residues. Germline-derived CDR1 and CDR2 are SGHRS and YFSETQ. Unmatched junction bases numbered 6, after V lost 0 bases and J lost 0 bases. The CDR3 DNA reads as TGCGCCAGCAGCTTGGGAACCGGGACTACCTCCTACGAGCAGTACTTC. Translation: CASSLGTGTTSYEQYF.

The chain links TRBV7-2 to TRBJ1-5, with 7 bases matching TRBD1. The CDR3 has 13 amino acids. Germline V CDR1 and CDR2: SGHTA, FQGNSA. V shed 2 bases, J shed 5 bases, and the junction held 0 bases outside the gene matches. In DNA form, the CDR3 reads TGTGCCAGCAGCTTACAGGGGGATCAGCCCCAGCATTTT. Encoded protein: CASSLQGDQPQHF.